This TCR beta chain was obtained from a study of shared clonotypes between healthy human individuals. General study results and limits: Sampling used blood alone; tissue repertoires probably differ.

In unsorted samples, genomic DNA was obtained using 80 million to 90 million PBMCs. Each PCR replicate run on unsorted PBMC took in 250 to 300 ng DNA, 30,000 or so T cell genomes. Libraries were prepared by immunoSEQ multiplex PCR; TCRdb keeps only in-frame clonotypes and omits some of them. Of about 490,000 clones detected, about 72% appear once; the ten largest clones hold about 11%. Notes on this clone: What it recognizes is unknown.

This clonotype was obtained from a woman aged 40 to 50 in good health. Some clones in this sample may be carry-over from other donors' samples. The specimen sequenced was PBMCs.

The CDR3 sequence is CASSSDGRSGEKLFF. DNA for the CDR3: TGTGCCAGCAGCTCAGACGGAAGGTCAGGTGAAAAACTGTTTTTT. The V call is TRBV7-9, the J call TRBJ1-4; D is uncertain. Trimming shortened V by 4 bases and J by 7 bases, and 16 bases separated the two germline ends. In germline, CDR1 is SEHNR, CDR2 FQNEAQ (reference sequence). The CDR3 runs 15 residues.